The 9 T cell receptor beta chains below come from one sample, sequenced in a study of blood T cell repertoires in COVID-19. Libraries were prepared by immunoSEQ multiplex PCR; TCRdb keeps only in-frame clonotypes and omits some of them. The sample has 3,500 to 4,000 clones; more than 70% are singletons. Sequencing was done on a sample of peripheral blood. The receptors were gathered from a woman aged 70 to 79 with active COVID-19.

The chain couples TRBV7-9 to TRBJ2-7, with 11 bases aligning to TRBD1. The junction had 6 bases not matched to a gene; V was cut back by 5 bases and J by 6 bases. CDR3 length equals 14 residues. CDR1 and CDR2 (germline): SEHNR, FQNEAQ (reference sequence). This CDR3 reads CASSQDRGPSEQYF. The CDR3 bases are TGTGCCAGCAGCCAGGACAGGGGGCCCTCCGAGCAGTACTTC.

The V call is TRBV12-3 or TRBV12-4, the J call TRBJ2-5; no firm D call. The CDR3 spans 13 residues. Trimming shortened V by 3 bases and J by 2 bases, and 7 bases separated the two germline ends. The CDR3 loop reads CASSFLKQETQYF. The DNA of the CDR3 is TGTGCCAGCAGTTTTCTAAAACAAGAGACCCAGTACTTC.

This clone has more than one count but fewer than ten. V and J are TRBV6-6 and TRBJ2-7; TRBD2 agrees at 9 bases. The V segment lost 0 bases and the J segment 6 bases; nucleotides outside the gene matches: 6. The CDR3 length is 15 residues. The germline V gene has CDR1 MNHNY and CDR2 SVGAGI (reference sequence). The CDR3 DNA follows: TGTGCCAGCAGTTACTCAGCGGGGGGCCTCCCCGAGCAGTACTTC. Encoded protein: CASSYSAGGLPEQYF.

V and J are TRBV5-5 and TRBJ2-7, with 10 bases fitting TRBD1. Germline loops: CDR1 SGHKS, CDR2 YYEKEE (reference sequence). The CDR3 has 16 residues. J gave up 5 bases and V 3 bases, and 11 bases lay outside the gene matches. In DNA, the CDR3 is TGTGCCAGCAGCTGGGGGGACAGGGGTATTCAGGACGAGCAGTACTTC. Its protein is CASSWGDRGIQDEQYF.

V gene TRBV19 combines with J gene TRBJ2-7, with D uncertain. The V gene's germline CDR1 is LNHDA and CDR2 SQIVND (reference sequence). Deletions cut 0 bases from V and 6 bases from J, with 15 bases between. The CDR3 contains 15 residues. CDR3 sequence reads: CASSIDFAVHFEQYF. Written as DNA, the CDR3 is TGTGCCAGTAGTATAGATTTTGCGGTACACTTCGAGCAGTACTTC.

This chain connects TRBV25-1 to TRBJ1-5, with 9 bases lining up with TRBD1. V trimming: 3 bases; J trimming: 4 bases; junction bases outside the gene matches: 4. The CDR3 consists of 15 residues. The germline CDR1 and CDR2 sequences are MGHDK and SYGVNS. The CDR3 nucleotides read TGTGCCAGCAGTGAGGAGGGACAGGGTAATCAGCCCCAGCATTTT. Protein sequence: CASSEEGQGNQPQHF. Full variable domain (rest looked up from reference TRBV25-1 and TRBJ1-5): EADIYQTPRYLVIGTGKKITLECSQTMGHDKMYWYQQDPGMELHLIHYSYGVNSTEKGDLSSESTVSRIRTEHFPLTLESARPSHTSQYLCASSEEGQGNQPQHFGDGTRLSIL.

V gene TRBV4-2 combines with J gene TRBJ1-2; TRBD1 agrees at 10 bases. Germline CDR1 LGHNA, CDR2 YNFKEQ. This CDR3 has 16 amino acids. Trimming took 3 bases from V and 1 from J; bases not matched to a gene: 5. Here the CDR3 DNA reads TGTGCCAGCAGCCATGGTGACAGGGGGCTTAACTATGGCTACACCTTC. It codes for CASSHGDRGLNYGYTF.

This chain connects TRBV5-1 to TRBJ2-3; tentative D call: TRBD2 (6 bases). The CDR3 sequence is 15 residues long. Between the trimmed V and J ends, which lost 7 bases and 2 bases, there was a span of 17 bases. Germline CDR1 and CDR2: SGHRS and YFSETQ. The CDR3 loop reads CASGRDGGYTDTQYF. In DNA, the CDR3 is TGCGCCAGCGGGCGAGACGGGGGATACACAGATACGCAGTATTTT. Drawing the rest from reference TRBV5-1 and TRBJ2-3, the complete variable domain is KAGVTQTPRYLIKTRGQQVTLSCSPISGHRSVSWYQQTPGQGLQFLFEYFSETQRNKGNFPGRFSGRQFSNSRSEMNVSTLELGDSALYLCASGRDGGYTDTQYFGPGTRLTVL.

The rearrangement joins TRBV19 to TRBJ2-7, with D possibly matching TRBD2 (5 bases). In germline, CDR1 is LNHDA, CDR2 SQIVND (reference sequence). V was clipped by 5 bases and J by 0 bases, with 17 bases between them. CDR3 length equals 16 residues. This CDR3 reads CASSPRRAESSYEQYF. The CDR3 DNA sequence: TGTGCCAGTAGTCCCCGGCGGGCGGAGAGCTCCTACGAGCAGTACTTC.